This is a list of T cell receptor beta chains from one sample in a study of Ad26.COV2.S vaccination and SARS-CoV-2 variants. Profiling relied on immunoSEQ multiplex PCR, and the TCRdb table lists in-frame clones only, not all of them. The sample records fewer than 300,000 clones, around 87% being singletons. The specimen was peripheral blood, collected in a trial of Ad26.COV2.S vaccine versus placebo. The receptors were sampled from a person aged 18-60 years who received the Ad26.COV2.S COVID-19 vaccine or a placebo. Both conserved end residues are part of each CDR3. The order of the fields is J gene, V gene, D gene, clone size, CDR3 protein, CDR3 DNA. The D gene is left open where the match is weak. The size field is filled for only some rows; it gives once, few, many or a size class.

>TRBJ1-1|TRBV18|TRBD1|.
CASSPRATGERNTEAFF
TGTGCCAGCTCACCACGGGCCACAGGGGAGAGGAACACTGAAGCTTTCTTT
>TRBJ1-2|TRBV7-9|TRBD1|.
CASSFAAGGELSGYTF
TGTGCCAGCAGCTTCGCGGCAGGGGGCGAGTTGAGCGGCTACACCTTC
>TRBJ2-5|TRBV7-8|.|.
CASSLVTGTETQYF
TGTGCCAGCAGCTTAGTAACGGGAACAGAGACCCAGTACTTC
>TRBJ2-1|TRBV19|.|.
CASSTRLSEQFF
TGTGCCAGTAGTACCCGGTTGAGTGAGCAGTTCTTC
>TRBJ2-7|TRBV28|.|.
CASSLTPYEQYF
TGTGCCAGCAGTTTAACTCCCTACGAGCAGTACTTC
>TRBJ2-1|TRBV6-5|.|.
CASSFSGSYNEQFF
TGTGCCAGCAGTTTTAGCGGCTCCTACAATGAGCAGTTCTTC
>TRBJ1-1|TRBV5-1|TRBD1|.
CASSSGQPNTEAFF
TGCGCCAGCAGCTCGGGACAGCCGAACACTGAAGCTTTCTTT
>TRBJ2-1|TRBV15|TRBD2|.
CATSRLAGEGEQFF
TGTGCCACCAGCAGATTAGCGGGGGAAGGTGAGCAGTTCTTC
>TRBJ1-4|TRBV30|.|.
CAWSVEEFDEKLFF
TGTGCCTGGAGTGTAGAAGAGTTCGATGAAAAACTGTTTTTT
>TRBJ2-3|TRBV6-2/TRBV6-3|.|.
CASSFSPAVGTQYF
TGTGCCAGCAGCTTTAGCCCCGCCGTGGGGACGCAGTATTTT
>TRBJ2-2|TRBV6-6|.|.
CASKKPGANTGELFF
TGTGCCAGCAAAAAACCGGGTGCGAACACCGGGGAGCTGTTTTTT
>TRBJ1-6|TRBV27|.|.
CASTRLGDSPLHF
TGTGCCAGCACTCGATTAGGTGATTCACCCCTCCACTTT
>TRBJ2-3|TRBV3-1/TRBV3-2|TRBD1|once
CASSRTNRTGKTDTQYF
TGTGCCAGCAGCCGAACGAACAGGACAGGGAAAACAGATACGCAGTATTTT
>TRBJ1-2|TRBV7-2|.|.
CASSLIAQGQLGYTF
TGTGCCAGCAGCTTAATAGCCCAGGGGCAGTTGGGCTACACCTTC
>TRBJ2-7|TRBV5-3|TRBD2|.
CARSPAGRVYEQYF
TGTGCCAGAAGCCCGGCAGGGAGGGTTTACGAGCAGTACTTC
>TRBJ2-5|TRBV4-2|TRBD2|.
CASSQEMDGGGRETQYF
TGTGCCAGCAGCCAAGAAATGGACGGGGGGGGCCGAGAGACCCAGTACTTC
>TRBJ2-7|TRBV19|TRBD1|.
CASRDRQGPLYEQYF
TGTGCCAGTAGAGACCGACAGGGCCCATTATACGAGCAGTACTTC
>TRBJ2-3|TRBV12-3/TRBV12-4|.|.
CASSFKRTDTQYF
TGTGCCAGCAGTTTCAAGCGGACAGATACGCAGTATTTT
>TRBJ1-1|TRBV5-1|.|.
CASSVKGHPNTEAFF
TGCGCCAGCAGCGTAAAAGGACACCCAAACACTGAAGCTTTCTTT
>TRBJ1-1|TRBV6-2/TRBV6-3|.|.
CASSPVYVNEAFF
TGTGCCAGCAGCCCCGTTTATGTGAATGAAGCTTTCTTT
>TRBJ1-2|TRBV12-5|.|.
CASGLSRSQGDGYTF
TGTGCTAGTGGTTTGTCCCGAAGCCAGGGAGATGGCTACACCTTC
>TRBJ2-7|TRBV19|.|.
CASRKQGTYEQYF
TGTGCCAGTAGAAAACAGGGCACCTACGAGCAGTACTTC
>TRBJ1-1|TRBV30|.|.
CAWTRPPTEAFF
TGTGCCTGGACCCGTCCCCCCACTGAAGCTTTCTTT
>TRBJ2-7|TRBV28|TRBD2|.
CASSPRGSGRAYEQYF
TGTGCCAGCAGTCCCCGGGGTAGCGGGAGGGCCTACGAGCAGTACTTC
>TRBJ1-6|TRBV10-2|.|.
CASKAGTGSSPLHF
TGCGCCAGCAAAGCCGGGACGGGTAGCTCACCCCTCCACTTT
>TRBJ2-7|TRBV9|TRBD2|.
CASSVALGLNEQYF
TGTGCCAGCAGCGTAGCTTTGGGACTAAACGAGCAGTACTTC
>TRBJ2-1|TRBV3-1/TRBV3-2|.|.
CASSQDPGFPHSGTRTNEQFF
TGTGCCAGCAGCCAAGATCCGGGCTTCCCTCACTCCGGGACCCGGACGAATGAGCAGTTCTTC
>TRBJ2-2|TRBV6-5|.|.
CASSSMGLLSGELFF
TGTGCCAGCAGTTCCATGGGCCTTCTCTCGGGGGAGCTGTTTTTT
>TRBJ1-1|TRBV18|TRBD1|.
CASSPRDRGKTEAFF
TGTGCCAGCTCACCCCGGGACAGGGGCAAAACTGAAGCTTTCTTT
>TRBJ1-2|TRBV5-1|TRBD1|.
CASSSPGQAYGYTF
TGCGCCAGCAGCTCCCCGGGACAGGCCTATGGCTACACCTTC
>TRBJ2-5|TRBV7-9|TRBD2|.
CASSLAGVLETQYF
TGTGCCAGCTCCTTAGCGGGAGTTCTAGAGACCCAGTACTTC
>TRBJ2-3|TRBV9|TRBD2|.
CASSARTSGGTDTQYF
TGTGCCAGCAGCGCACGGACTAGCGGGGGCACAGATACGCAGTATTTT
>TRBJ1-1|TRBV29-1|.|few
CSVDPRGMNTEAFF
TGCAGCGTTGATCCCAGGGGCATGAACACTGAAGCTTTCTTT
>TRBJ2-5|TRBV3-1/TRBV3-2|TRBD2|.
CASSSRTSGILETQYF
TGTGCCAGCAGCTCCCGGACTAGCGGGATTTTAGAGACCCAGTACTTC
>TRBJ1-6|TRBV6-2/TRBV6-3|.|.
CASSYTSSLHF
TGTGCCAGCAGTTACACATCATCCCTCCACTTT
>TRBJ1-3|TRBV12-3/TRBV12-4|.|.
CASSRVPGNTIYF
TGTGCCAGCAGTCGGGTTCCTGGAAACACCATATATTTT
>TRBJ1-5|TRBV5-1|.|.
CASSLGDRQPQHF
TGCGCCAGCAGCTTGGGGGATCGACAGCCCCAGCATTTT
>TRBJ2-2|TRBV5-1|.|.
CASSFSNPPGELFF
TGCGCCAGCAGCTTTTCCAACCCACCCGGGGAGCTGTTTTTT
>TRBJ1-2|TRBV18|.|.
CASSPSPGGRDSPNYGYTF
TGTGCCAGCTCACCAAGCCCTGGAGGGCGTGATTCCCCTAACTATGGCTACACCTTC
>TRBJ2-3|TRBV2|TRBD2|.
CASSEISLAVSTDTQYF
TGTGCCAGCAGTGAAATCTCACTAGCGGTGAGCACAGATACGCAGTATTTT